This is a list of T cell receptor beta chains from one sample in a study of blood T cell repertoires in COVID-19. Only in-frame clones appear in the TCRdb table, and some are missing; sequencing was by immunoSEQ multiplex PCR. The table records more than 200,000 clones, 80% to 90% of them present only once. Material for sequencing was PBMCs or T cells enriched from blood (not recorded which). These receptors came from a woman between 25 and 40 years old who had been exposed to COVID-19. CDR3s include the opening cysteine and the closing phenylalanine or tryptophan. D genes are given only for firm matches. Clone size, where shown, is once, few, many, or a class for clones that have expanded.

D: -; size: -; J: TRBJ2-2; V: TRBV9; DNA: TGTGCCAGCAGCAAAAGCGACAACACCGGGGAGCTGTTTTTT; CDR3: CASSKSDNTGELFF
D: -; size: -; J: TRBJ1-1; V: TRBV15; DNA: TGTGCCACCAGCGAGGAGGTGAACACTGAAGCTTTCTTT; CDR3: CATSEEVNTEAFF
D: TRBD1; size: -; J: TRBJ2-7; V: TRBV6-5; DNA: TGTGCCAGCAGGGACAGGGAGTCCTACGAGCAGTACTTC; CDR3: CASRDRESYEQYF
D: TRBD1; size: -; J: TRBJ1-2; V: TRBV29-1; DNA: TGCAGCGTTCCAGGGACAGGAGCCTATGGCTACACCTTC; CDR3: CSVPGTGAYGYTF
D: TRBD2; size: -; J: TRBJ2-1; V: TRBV5-4; DNA: TGTGCCAGCAGCGGCGGACTAGCGGCTTACAATGAGCAGTTCTTC; CDR3: CASSGGLAAYNEQFF
D: -; size: -; J: TRBJ1-2; V: TRBV19; DNA: TGTGCCAGTAAAGAGGGCATACGTTTCTATGGCTACACCTTC; CDR3: CASKEGIRFYGYTF
D: TRBD1; size: once; J: TRBJ1-6; V: TRBV30; DNA: TGTGCCTGGGAAGGACAGGGCAGGTATTCACCCCTCCACTTT; CDR3: CAWEGQGRYSPLHF
D: TRBD2; size: -; J: TRBJ2-3; V: TRBV9; DNA: TGTGCCAGCAGCCCCCGACTAGCGGGGGATAGCACAGATACGCAGTATTTT; CDR3: CASSPRLAGDSTDTQYF
D: -; size: -; J: TRBJ2-2; V: TRBV4-1; DNA: TGCGCCAGCAGCCAATTTACGAACACCGGGGAGCTGTTTTTT; CDR3: CASSQFTNTGELFF
D: -; size: -; J: TRBJ1-2; V: TRBV12-3/TRBV12-4; DNA: TGTGCCACGTGGGGGGGCGTCATCTATGGCTACACCTTC; CDR3: CATWGGVIYGYTF
D: TRBD1; size: -; J: TRBJ1-1; V: TRBV11-2; DNA: TGTGCCAGCAGCCTTGACAGGGACACTGAAGCTTTCTTT; CDR3: CASSLDRDTEAFF
D: TRBD1; size: -; J: TRBJ1-4; V: TRBV4-1; DNA: TGCGCCAGCAGCCGAGCAGGGGGAGAAAAACTGTTTTTT; CDR3: CASSRAGGEKLFF
D: TRBD2; size: -; J: TRBJ2-3; V: TRBV9; DNA: TGTGCCAGCAGCGTAGGGACTAGCGGGGGACATACAGATACGCAGTATTTT; CDR3: CASSVGTSGGHTDTQYF
D: -; size: -; J: TRBJ1-3; V: TRBV5-1; DNA: TGCGCCAGCAGCTCGACAGGCCGGGCTGGAAACACCATATATTTT; CDR3: CASSSTGRAGNTIYF
D: -; size: -; J: TRBJ1-5; V: TRBV3-1/TRBV3-2; DNA: TGTGCCAGCAGCCTCGGGACTTATAGCAATCAGCCCCAGCATTTT; CDR3: CASSLGTYSNQPQHF
D: TRBD1; size: -; J: TRBJ2-5; V: TRBV2; DNA: TGTGCCAGCAGTCGGTGGACAGGGAAAGAGACCCAGTACTTC; CDR3: CASSRWTGKETQYF
D: TRBD2; size: few; J: TRBJ2-1; V: TRBV6-5; DNA: TGTGCCAGCAGTTACGAACTAGCGGGAGGGGATGAGCAGTTCTTC; CDR3: CASSYELAGGDEQFF
D: TRBD1; size: once; J: TRBJ1-5; V: TRBV3-1/TRBV3-2; DNA: TGTGCCAGCAGCCAAGGACAGGGGACTCAGCCCCAGCATTTT; CDR3: CASSQGQGTQPQHF
D: -; size: -; J: TRBJ2-1; V: TRBV9; DNA: TGTGCCAGCAGCGTAGGAGGGTTAAACTATGAGCAGTTCTTC; CDR3: CASSVGGLNYEQFF
D: -; size: -; J: TRBJ2-6; V: TRBV28; DNA: TGTGCCAGCAGAAGTCTCCTCAGGACAGGGGCCAACGTCCTGACTTTC; CDR3: CASRSLLRTGANVLTF
D: -; size: -; J: TRBJ1-5; V: TRBV18; DNA: TGTGCCAGCTCACCGTCACAGGCTCTCGCTCGGAATCAGCCCCAGCATTTT; CDR3: CASSPSQALARNQPQHF
D: TRBD2; size: -; J: TRBJ2-7; V: TRBV4-1; DNA: TGCGCCAGCAGCCAAGCTTTTGAGGCTAGCGGGATCTACGAGCAGTACTTC; CDR3: CASSQAFEASGIYEQYF
D: -; size: -; J: TRBJ1-3; V: TRBV4-1; DNA: TGCGCCAGCAGCCAATTCCAGGGGATCTCTGGAAACACCATATATTTT; CDR3: CASSQFQGISGNTIYF
D: -; size: few; J: TRBJ1-1; V: TRBV27; DNA: TGTGCCAGCAGTTTAGGGGAGGGACTCACTGAAGCTTTCTTT; CDR3: CASSLGEGLTEAFF
D: TRBD1; size: -; J: TRBJ1-4; V: TRBV19; DNA: TGTGCCAGTAGTATAGATCGCAGGGGGAGTGAAAAACTGTTTTTT; CDR3: CASSIDRRGSEKLFF
D: -; size: -; J: TRBJ1-5; V: TRBV11-2; DNA: TGTGCCAGCAGCTTAGGGCAGGGCCCAAATCAGCCCCAGCATTTT; CDR3: CASSLGQGPNQPQHF
D: TRBD1; size: -; J: TRBJ1-5; V: TRBV2; DNA: TGTGCCAGCAGGGCTACAGGGGCACGTGGCAATCAGCCCCAGCATTTT; CDR3: CASRATGARGNQPQHF
D: -; size: -; J: TRBJ1-5; V: TRBV28; DNA: TGTGCCAGCAGTTACCTCAGGGGACAGCCCCAGCATTTT; CDR3: CASSYLRGQPQHF
D: TRBD2; size: -; J: TRBJ2-3; V: TRBV30; DNA: TGTGCCTGGAGTGCCGGGACTAGCGGGGGAACAGATACGCAGTATTTT; CDR3: CAWSAGTSGGTDTQYF
D: TRBD2; size: few; J: TRBJ2-7; V: TRBV7-9; DNA: TGTGCCAGCAGCCCCAGCGGGATTTCCGAGCAGTACTTC; CDR3: CASSPSGISEQYF
D: TRBD1; size: once; J: TRBJ2-1; V: TRBV7-2; DNA: TGTGCCAGCAGCTTTCAGGGGGCTGCAGACAATGAGCAGTTCTTC; CDR3: CASSFQGAADNEQFF
D: TRBD1; size: -; J: TRBJ1-2; V: TRBV5-1; DNA: TGCGCCAGCAGCAAGGGGGCCCGAGCTAACTATGGCTACACCTTC; CDR3: CASSKGARANYGYTF
D: TRBD1; size: -; J: TRBJ2-1; V: TRBV13; DNA: TGTGCCAGCAGCTTAGACCGGGACAGGGGTTACAATGAGCAGTTCTTC; CDR3: CASSLDRDRGYNEQFF
D: -; size: -; J: TRBJ1-2; V: TRBV29-1; DNA: TGCAGCGTTGATCGGGGTGAGGATGGCTACACCTTC; CDR3: CSVDRGEDGYTF
D: -; size: -; J: TRBJ2-2; V: TRBV6-6; DNA: TGTGCCAGCAGCTCTTACACGAGGGAAACCGGGGAGCTGTTTTTT; CDR3: CASSSYTRETGELFF
D: TRBD2; size: -; J: TRBJ2-7; V: TRBV2; DNA: TGTGCCAGCAGGAGGACTAGCTTAGGGTACGAGCAGTACTTC; CDR3: CASRRTSLGYEQYF
D: TRBD1; size: once; J: TRBJ1-5; V: TRBV7-4; DNA: TGTGCCAGCAGAGATAGGGACAGAGATAGCAATCAGCCCCAGCATTTT; CDR3: CASRDRDRDSNQPQHF
D: -; size: -; J: TRBJ1-4; V: TRBV10-2; DNA: TGCGCCAGCAGTGAGTCAGGGGGAAAACTGTTTTTT; CDR3: CASSESGGKLFF
D: TRBD2; size: -; J: TRBJ2-1; V: TRBV5-1; DNA: TGCGCCAGCAGCTTTCCTCCCTCGGGGGGAGGGGACAATGAGCAGTTCTTC; CDR3: CASSFPPSGGGDNEQFF
D: -; size: -; J: TRBJ1-2; V: TRBV4-1; DNA: TGCGCCAGCAGCCGGCCCCAACAGGGTTTGGCCTTC; CDR3: CASSRPQQGLAF
D: TRBD1; size: once; J: TRBJ1-6; V: TRBV5-4; DNA: TGTGCCAGCAGCCGCGCCGGGACAGTCAGTTCACCCCTCCACTTT; CDR3: CASSRAGTVSSPLHF
D: -; size: -; J: TRBJ1-1; V: TRBV12-5; DNA: TGTGCTAGTGGTTTGACCCCGAGAATGAACACTGAAGCTTTCTTT; CDR3: CASGLTPRMNTEAFF